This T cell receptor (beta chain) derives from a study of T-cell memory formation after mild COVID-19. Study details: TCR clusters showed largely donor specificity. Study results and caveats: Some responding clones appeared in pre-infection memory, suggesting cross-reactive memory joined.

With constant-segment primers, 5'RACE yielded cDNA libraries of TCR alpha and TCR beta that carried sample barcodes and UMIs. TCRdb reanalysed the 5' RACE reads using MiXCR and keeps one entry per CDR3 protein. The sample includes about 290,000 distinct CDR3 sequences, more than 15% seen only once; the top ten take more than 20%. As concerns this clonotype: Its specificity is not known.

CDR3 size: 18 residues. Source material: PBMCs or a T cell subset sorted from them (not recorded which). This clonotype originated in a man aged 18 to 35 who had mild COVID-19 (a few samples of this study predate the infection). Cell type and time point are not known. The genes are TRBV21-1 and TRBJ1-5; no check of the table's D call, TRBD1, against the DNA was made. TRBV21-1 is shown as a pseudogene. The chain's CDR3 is CASSKFGTGVRSNQPQHF. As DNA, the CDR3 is TGTGCCAGCAGCAAATTTGGGACAGGGGTACGGAGCAATCAGCCCCAGCATTTT.